The 9 T cell receptor beta chains reported below all come from one sample, sequenced in a study of post-analysis software for immune sequencing data. No antigens are known for them. Sequencing libraries made from TCR beta cDNA carried unique molecular identifiers. TCRdb called the PCR reads again in MiXCR, with one record for every CDR3 protein. In the table there are about 820,000 distinct CDR3 sequences, about 53% of which are singletons. Study findings and constraints: Compared with controls, patients had more of five TRBV segments, including TRBV5-6, TRBV5-1 and TRBV20-1.

The sample taken for sequencing was blood. These receptor sequences come from a girl between 10 and 17 years old with multiple sclerosis.

The V and J genes are TRBV5-1 and TRBJ2-3; 7 bases line up with TRBD1. Germline trimming cut 0 bases from V and 5 bases from J; bases unmatched to any gene: 3. The CDR3 covers 14 residues. Germline CDR1 SGHRS, CDR2 YFSETQ. The CDR3 protein is CASSLARQGDTQYF. The CDR3 nucleotides read TGCGCCAGCAGCTTGGCCCGACAGGGAGATACGCAGTATTTT. The full variable domain, completed using reference TRBV5-1 and TRBJ2-3, is KAGVTQTPRYLIKTRGQQVTLSCSPISGHRSVSWYQQTPGQGLQFLFEYFSETQRNKGNFPGRFSGRQFSNSRSEMNVSTLELGDSALYLCASSLARQGDTQYFGPGTRLTVL.

The chain has TRBV29-1 and TRBJ1-1; no firm D call. The CDR3 has 15 residues. Trimming pared 6 bases from V and 0 bases from J, leaving 17 bases between. Germline V lookup: CDR1 SQVTM, CDR2 ANQGSEA. The CDR3 protein is CSVGPTYGMNTEAFF. In nucleotides, the CDR3 is TGCAGCGTCGGGCCGACTTATGGGATGAACACTGAAGCTTTCTTT.

The chain uses TRBV6-6 and TRBJ2-5; TRBD1 matches at 8 bases. This CDR3 contains 15 residues. The ends lost 5 bases at V and 0 bases at J; junction bases unmatched: 5. Germline V gives CDR1 MNHNY, CDR2 SVGAGI (reference sequence). As DNA, the CDR3 is TGTGCCAGCAGTGACCCAGGGGGCGACCAAGAGACCCAGTACTTC. Amino acids: CASSDPGGDQETQYF.

This clonotype showed up just once. This chain links TRBV29-1 with TRBJ2-7; 8 bases map to TRBD1. The CDR3 loop spans 14 amino acids. V shed 1 base and J 1 base; nucleotides not matched to a gene: 3. The germline V gene encodes CDR1 SQVTM and CDR2 ANQGSEA. The CDR3 bases are TGCAGCGTTGAAGGGACAGGGAGTTCCTACGAGCAGTACTTC. It yields the protein CSVEGTGSSYEQYF.

This clonotype has just a few counts. The chain carries TRBV9 and TRBJ2-7, with D possibly being TRBD2 (6 bases). The ends were cut back, 0 bases at V and 3 bases at J, with 13 bases in the middle. The CDR3 length is 15 residues. Germline CDR1 is SGDLS and CDR2 is YYNGEE. The CDR3 sequence: CASSVAPGEVYEQYF. The CDR3 coding sequence is TGTGCCAGCAGCGTAGCTCCGGGGGAGGTCTACGAGCAGTACTTC.

The rearrangement links TRBV5-1 to TRBJ2-5; D may be TRBD2 (5 bases). The CDR3 loop spans 13 amino acids. CDR1 and CDR2 (germline): SGHRS, YFSETQ. V was trimmed by 6 bases and J by 11 bases, leaving 20 bases between them. The CDR3 protein is CASNLSPSFEQYF. For the CDR3, the DNA is TGCGCCAGCAACCTCAGCCCTAGCTTTGAGCAGTACTTC.

The chain employs TRBV5-1 and TRBJ2-7; 11 bases map to TRBD1. Trimming removed 4 bases from V and 4 bases from J; junction bases left unmatched: 4. The CDR3 contains 14 residues. Looked up from germline, CDR1 is SGHRS and CDR2 is YFSETQ. The CDR3 spells CASSQDRGRYEQYF. In DNA, the CDR3 is TGCGCCAGCAGCCAGGACAGGGGGCGATACGAGCAGTACTTC.

This clonotype was seen a few times. CDR3 region: CSVEIGGLRYEQYF. CDR3 nucleotides: TGCAGCGTTGAAATAGGGGGGCTCCGCTACGAGCAGTACTTC. The chain couples TRBV29-1 to TRBJ2-7; possibly TRBD1 or TRBD2 for D (6 bases each). Germline loops: CDR1 SQVTM, CDR2 ANQGSEA. The CDR3 has 14 amino acids. Deletions cut 2 bases from V and 3 bases from J, with 14 bases between.

The V and J genes are TRBV29-1 and TRBJ1-1; the D is unclear. Germline CDR1 and CDR2: SQVTM and ANQGSEA. The CDR3 length is 10 residues. V was trimmed by 6 bases and J by 0 bases, leaving 2 bases between them. The CDR3 region is CSVMNTEAFF. The CDR3 DNA reads TGCAGCGTCATGAACACTGAAGCTTTCTTT.